This TCR beta chain was obtained from a study of T-cell memory formation after mild COVID-19. From 5'RACE with constant-segment primers came TCR alpha and TCR beta cDNA libraries that carried sample barcodes and UMIs. TCRdb ran MiXCR on the 5' RACE reads and lists one entry per CDR3 protein. Of 80,000 to 90,000 distinct CDR3 sequences in the sample, about 23% were seen once. CDR1 is MNHEY, CDR2 SVGAGI, per germline. The CDR3 sequence is 15 residues long. V gave up 6 bases and J gave up 5 bases; unmatched junction bases: 7. The clonotype comes from a man aged 18 to 30 who had mild COVID-19 (a few samples of this study predate the infection). Cell type and time point are not known. Sequencing was done on a sample of PBMCs or a T cell subset sorted from them (not recorded which). The chain joins TRBV6-5 to TRBJ1-2; 12 nucleotides match TRBD1. CDR3 sequence (DNA): TGTGCCAGCAGCTCCGGGACAGGGGGCGTGTATGGCTACACCTTC. Amino acids: CASSSGTGGVYGYTF.